This T cell receptor (beta chain) was sequenced for a study of CD8 T cells in ankylosing spondylitis. Study results and caveats: Disease-linked clones were CD8+ and relatively rare in peripheral blood. Reports say disease-linked clones showed up significantly more in matched ankylosing spondylitis synovial fluid. Certain motif variants had earlier been reported in reactive arthritis synovial fluid and blood.

The CDR3 loop spans 14 amino acids. Germline CDR1 and CDR2: SEHNR and FQNEAQ (reference sequence). Trimming cost V 4 bases and J 9 bases; bases outside gene matches: 6. In TCRdb, the 5' RACE reads were re-called with MiXCR into one record per CDR3 protein. In the table there are roughly 190,000 distinct CDR3 sequences, roughly 13% of which are singletons. This clonotype occurred many times. The antigen is unknown. The chain links TRBV7-9 to TRBJ2-1; 10 bases match TRBD2. The source material was blood, either unsorted or a sorted T cell fraction (not recorded which). This receptor was identified in a male donor with ankylosing spondylitis or in good health (not recorded which). CDR3 sequence reads: CASSSTSGEFEQFF. The DNA of the CDR3 is TGTGCCAGCAGCTCAACTAGCGGGGAATTTGAGCAGTTCTTC.